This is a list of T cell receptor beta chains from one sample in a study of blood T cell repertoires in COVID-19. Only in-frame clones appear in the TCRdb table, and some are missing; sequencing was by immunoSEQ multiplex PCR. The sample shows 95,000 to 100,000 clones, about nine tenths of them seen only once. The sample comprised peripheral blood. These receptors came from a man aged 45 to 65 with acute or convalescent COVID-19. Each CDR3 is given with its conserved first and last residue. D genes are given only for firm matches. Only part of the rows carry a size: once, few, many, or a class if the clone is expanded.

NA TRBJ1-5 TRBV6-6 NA CASSKTDQPQHF TGTGCCAGCAGCAAGACAGATCAGCCCCAGCATTTT
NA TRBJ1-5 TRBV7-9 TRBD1 CASSLAGTGSSNQPQHF TGTGCCAGCAGCTTAGCGGGGACAGGATCTTCCAATCAGCCCCAGCATTTT
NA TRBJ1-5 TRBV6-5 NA CASSYLGSGQPQHF TGTGCCAGCAGTTACTTGGGTTCCGGGCAGCCCCAGCATTTT
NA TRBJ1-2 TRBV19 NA CASSIADYGYTF TGTGCCAGTAGTATAGCAGATTATGGCTACACCTTC
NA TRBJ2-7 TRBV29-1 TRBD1 CSVRDRGPYEQYF TGCAGCGTAAGGGACAGGGGACCCTACGAGCAGTACTTC
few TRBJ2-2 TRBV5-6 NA CASSRNTRSGELFF TGTGCCAGCAGCCGGAATACTAGGTCCGGGGAGCTGTTTTTT
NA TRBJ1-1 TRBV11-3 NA CASSLTDNMNTEAFF TGTGCCAGCAGCTTAACAGACAACATGAACACTGAAGCTTTCTTT
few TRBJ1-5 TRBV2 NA CASSGAGTNQPQHF TGTGCCAGCAGTGGGGCAGGTACCAATCAGCCCCAGCATTTT
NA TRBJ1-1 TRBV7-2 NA CASRTGMNTEAFF TGTGCCAGCAGGACAGGCATGAACACTGAAGCTTTCTTT
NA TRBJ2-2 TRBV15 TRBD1 CATSRTGAVGELFF TGTGCCACCAGCAGGACAGGGGCTGTCGGGGAGCTGTTTTTT
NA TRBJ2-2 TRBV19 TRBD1 CASSIGGQGTGELFF TGTGCCAGTAGTATAGGGGGACAGGGGACCGGGGAGCTGTTTTTT
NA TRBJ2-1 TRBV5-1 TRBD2 CASSLAGGPLQEQFF TGCGCCAGCAGCTTGGCGGGGGGACCCCTCCAGGAGCAGTTCTTC
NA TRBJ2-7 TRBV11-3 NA CASSLIYRGLRYSF TGTGCCAGCAGCCTAATCTACCGAGGACTCCGATACAGTTTC
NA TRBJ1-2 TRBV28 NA CASSLSSGIYGYTF TGTGCCAGCAGTTTAAGTTCGGGGATCTATGGCTACACCTTC
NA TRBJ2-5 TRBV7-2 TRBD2 CASSTNRGSGDSEYF TGTGCCAGCAGCACCAATCGCGGTAGCGGGGATAGTGAGTACTTC
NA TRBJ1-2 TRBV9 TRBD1 CASSLGQGEGGYTF TGTGCCAGCAGCCTTGGACAGGGGGAAGGCGGCTACACCTTC
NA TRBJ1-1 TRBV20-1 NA CSAITMTEAFF TGCAGTGCTATTACAATGACTGAAGCTTTCTTT
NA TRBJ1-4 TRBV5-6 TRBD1 CASSLRGRHEKLFF TGTGCCAGCAGCTTAAGGGGGCGTCATGAAAAACTGTTTTTT
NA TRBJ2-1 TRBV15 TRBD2 CATSRDLAGGSRNEQFF TGTGCCACCAGCAGAGACCTAGCGGGGGGGTCCAGGAATGAGCAGTTCTTC
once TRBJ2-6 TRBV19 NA CASSMAGTGANVLTF TGTGCCAGTAGTATGGCAGGGACTGGGGCCAACGTCCTGACTTTC
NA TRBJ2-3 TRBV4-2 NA CASSLTAGTSTDTQYF TGTGCCAGCAGCCTTACCGCCGGGACTAGCACAGATACGCAGTATTTT
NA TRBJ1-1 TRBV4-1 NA CASSPSGGGDTEAFF TGCGCCAGCAGCCCCTCCGGGGGTGGGGACACTGAAGCTTTCTTT
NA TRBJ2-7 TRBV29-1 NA CSVEPRADSYEQYF TGCAGCGTTGAACCGCGGGCGGATTCATACGAGCAGTACTTC
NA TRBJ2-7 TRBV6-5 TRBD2 CASSFVGGIPDEQYF TGTGCCAGCAGTTTCGTGGGGGGGATTCCGGACGAGCAGTACTTC
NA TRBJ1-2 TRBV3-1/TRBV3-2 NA CASSPQGYGYTF TGTGCCAGCAGCCCCCAGGGATATGGCTACACCTTC
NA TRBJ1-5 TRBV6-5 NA CASSYMPPGQPQHF TGTGCCAGCAGTTACATGCCCCCGGGACAGCCCCAGCATTTT
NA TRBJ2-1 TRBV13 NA CASTQSSYNEQFF TGTGCCAGCACCCAGTCCTCCTACAATGAGCAGTTCTTC
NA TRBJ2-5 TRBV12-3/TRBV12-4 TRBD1 CASSSGTGVVLYF TGTGCCAGCAGTTCCGGGACAGGGGTCGTCTTGTACTTC
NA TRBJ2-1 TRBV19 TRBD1 CASSPHRGSSYNEQFF TGTGCCAGTAGTCCCCACAGGGGAAGCTCCTACAATGAGCAGTTCTTC
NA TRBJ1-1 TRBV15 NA CATSSDRMNTEAFF TGTGCCACCAGTTCGGACAGAATGAACACTGAAGCTTTCTTT
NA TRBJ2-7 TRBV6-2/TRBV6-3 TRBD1 CASSPRQGKYSYEQYF TGTGCCAGCAGCCCTAGACAGGGAAAGTACTCCTACGAGCAGTACTTC
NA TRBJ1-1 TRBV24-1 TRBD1 CATSDFTGTGFIAEGTEAFF TGTGCCACCAGTGATTTTACCGGGACAGGGTTTATCGCTGAAGGGACTGAAGCTTTCTTT
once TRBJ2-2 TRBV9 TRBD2 CASSVAPGLAGGPITGELFF TGTGCCAGCAGCGTAGCCCCCGGACTAGCGGGGGGGCCAATAACCGGGGAGCTGTTTTTT
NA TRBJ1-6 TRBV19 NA CASSGSGARNSPLHF TGTGCCAGTAGTGGGTCTGGGGCAAGGAATTCACCCCTCCACTTT
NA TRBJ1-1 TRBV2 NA CASSETRSTPEAFF TGTGCCAGCAGTGAAACACGGAGTACTCCTGAAGCTTTCTTT